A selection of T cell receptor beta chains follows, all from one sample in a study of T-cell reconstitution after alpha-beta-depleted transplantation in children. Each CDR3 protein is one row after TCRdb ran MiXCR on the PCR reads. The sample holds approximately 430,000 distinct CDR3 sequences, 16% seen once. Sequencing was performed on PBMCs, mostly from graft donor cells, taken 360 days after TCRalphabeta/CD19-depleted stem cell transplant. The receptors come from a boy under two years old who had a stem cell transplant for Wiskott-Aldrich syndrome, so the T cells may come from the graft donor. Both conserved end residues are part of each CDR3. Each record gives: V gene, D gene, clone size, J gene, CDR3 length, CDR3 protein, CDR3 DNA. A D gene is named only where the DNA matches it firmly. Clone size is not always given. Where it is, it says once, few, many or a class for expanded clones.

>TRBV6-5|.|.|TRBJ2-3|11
CASTRAGTQYF
TGTGCCAGCACCCGTGCCGGGACGCAGTATTTT
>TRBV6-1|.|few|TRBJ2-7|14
CASSESGQFYEQYF
TGTGCCAGCAGTGAATCAGGGCAATTCTACGAGCAGTACTTC
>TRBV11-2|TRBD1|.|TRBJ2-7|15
CASSSYRDSSYEQYF
TGTGCCAGCAGCTCGTACCGGGACAGCTCCTACGAGCAGTACTTC
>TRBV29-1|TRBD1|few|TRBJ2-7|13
CSVGGQGSYEQYF
TGCAGCGTTGGGGGACAGGGGAGCTACGAGCAGTACTTC
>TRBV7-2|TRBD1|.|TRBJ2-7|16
CASSLRGQGGSYEQYF
TGTGCCAGCAGCTTACGGGGACAGGGGGGCTCCTACGAGCAGTACTTC
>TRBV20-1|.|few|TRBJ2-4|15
CSAREVTGSKNIQYF
TGCAGTGCTAGAGAGGTCACAGGGAGCAAAAACATTCAGTACTTC
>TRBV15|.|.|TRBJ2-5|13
CATSRDPKETQYF
TGTGCCACCAGCAGAGATCCGAAAGAGACCCAGTACTTC
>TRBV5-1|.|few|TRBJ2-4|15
CASSLGQPAKNIQYF
TGCGCCAGCAGCCTGGGACAACCAGCCAAAAACATTCAGTACTTC
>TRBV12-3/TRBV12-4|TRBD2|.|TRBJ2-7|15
CASSSWTSREYEQYF
TGTGCCAGCAGTTCCTGGACTAGCCGGGAGTACGAGCAGTACTTC
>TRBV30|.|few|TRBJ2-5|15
CAWSGGGLSRGTQYF
TGTGCCTGGAGTGGGGGAGGCCTTTCAAGGGGTACCCAGTACTTC
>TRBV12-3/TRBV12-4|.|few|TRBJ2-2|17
CASSLARDSLASGELFF
TGTGCCAGCAGTTTAGCCCGGGACTCCCTAGCATCCGGGGAGCTGTTTTTT
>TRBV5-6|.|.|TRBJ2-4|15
CASSLGTRGTRVQYF
TGTGCCAGCAGCTTGGGGACTCGGGGGACGAGAGTTCAGTACTTC
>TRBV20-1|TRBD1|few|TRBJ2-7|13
CSALNPTGHEQYF
TGCAGTGCTCTTAACCCGACAGGGCACGAGCAGTACTTC
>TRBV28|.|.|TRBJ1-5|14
CASSQGNSNQPQHF
TGTGCCAGCAGTCAGGGGAATAGCAATCAGCCCCAGCATTTT
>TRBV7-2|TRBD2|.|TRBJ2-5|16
CASSHPGLAGEETQYF
TGTGCCAGCAGCCACCCAGGACTAGCGGGTGAAGAGACCCAGTACTTC
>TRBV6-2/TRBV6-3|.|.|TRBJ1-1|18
CASRSFPGITSGDTEAFF
TGTGCCAGCAGATCTTTCCCGGGAATAACATCGGGGGACACTGAAGCTTTCTTT
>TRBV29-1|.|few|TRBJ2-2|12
CSVARGLGELFF
TGCAGCGTCGCCCGGGGGCTCGGGGAGCTGTTTTTT
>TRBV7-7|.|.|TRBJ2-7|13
CASAEGRNYEQYF
TGTGCCAGCGCCGAGGGGAGAAACTACGAGCAGTACTTC
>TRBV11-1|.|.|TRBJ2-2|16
CASSLFRTSNTGELFF
TGTGCCAGCAGCTTGTTTAGGACTTCGAACACCGGGGAGCTGTTTTTT
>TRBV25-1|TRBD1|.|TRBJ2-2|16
CASRGSRDRGSGELFF
TGTGCCAGCAGGGGATCCCGGGACAGGGGGTCCGGGGAGCTGTTTTTT
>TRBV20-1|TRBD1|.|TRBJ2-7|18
CSALAGGPSAYRTYEQYF
TGCAGTGCGCTGGCAGGGGGCCCTAGCGCCTACAGGACCTACGAGCAGTACTTC
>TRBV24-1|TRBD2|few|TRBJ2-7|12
CATSAGGREQYF
TGTGCCACCAGTGCTGGCGGGAGGGAGCAGTACTTC
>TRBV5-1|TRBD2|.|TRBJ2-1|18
CASSRVGTSGLWYNEQFF
TGCGCCAGCAGCCGGGTCGGGACTAGCGGGCTCTGGTACAATGAGCAGTTCTTC
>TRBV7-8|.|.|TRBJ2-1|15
CASGPGTAPYNEQFF
TGTGCCAGCGGCCCCGGGACGGCACCTTACAATGAGCAGTTCTTC
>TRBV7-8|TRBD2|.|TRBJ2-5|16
CASSFRTSGYQETQYF
TGTGCCAGCAGCTTTCGGACTAGCGGGTACCAAGAGACCCAGTACTTC
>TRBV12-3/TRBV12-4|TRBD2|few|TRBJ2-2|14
CASLSGRSTGELFF
TGTGCCAGCCTTAGCGGGAGGAGCACCGGGGAGCTGTTTTTT
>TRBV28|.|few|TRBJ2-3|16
CASSSAGSRSTDTQYF
TGTGCCAGCAGTTCCGCGGGGAGCCGATCCACAGATACGCAGTATTTT
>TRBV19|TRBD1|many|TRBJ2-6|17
CASSMLDRGLGANVLTF
TGTGCCAGTAGTATGCTGGACAGGGGGCTTGGGGCCAACGTCCTGACTTTC
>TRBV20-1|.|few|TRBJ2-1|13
CSARGISYNEQFF
TGCAGTGCCCGGGGGATCTCCTACAATGAGCAGTTCTTC
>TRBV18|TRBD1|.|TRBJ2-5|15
CASSRPDRGQETQYF
TGTGCCAGCTCACGTCCAGACAGGGGACAAGAGACCCAGTACTTC
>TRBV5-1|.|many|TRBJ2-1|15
CASSFEGRDFNEQFF
TGCGCCAGCAGCTTCGAAGGCCGTGATTTCAATGAGCAGTTCTTC
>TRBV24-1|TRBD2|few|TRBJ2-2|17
CATSDQREGRLSGELFF
TGTGCCACCAGTGACCAGCGGGAGGGCCGGTTGTCCGGGGAGCTGTTTTTT